This T cell receptor beta chain was sequenced during a study of metastatic and nonmetastatic thyroid tumors. On the study more broadly: The comparison covered peripheral blood and tumor or nodule tissue in malignant and benign thyroid patients. Study outcomes and limitations: Malignant thyroid tumors reportedly had TCR beta diversity that was significantly higher than in benign nodules, in blood and tumor.

Details on this clone: Its antigen is currently unknown.

The CDR3 has 15 residues. The junction had 3 bases not matched to a gene; V was cut back by 2 bases and J by 0 bases. Germline-derived CDR1 and CDR2 are MNHNS and SASEGT. In the original analysis: Clinicopathological groups supplied CDR3 differences that were used to build a distant-metastasis classifier for papillary thyroid cancer. TCRdb reanalyzed the PCR reads via MiXCR. TCRdb, not the original authors, processed these V and J calls. The sample shows just over 70,000 clones, roughly 18% of them seen only once. Each patient came to thyroid surgery without any prior treatment (of any kind). The sample was blood. The gene calls are TRBV6-1 and TRBJ2-7; 8 positions agree with TRBD2. The receptor's source is a female donor with papillary thyroid cancer or a benign thyroid nodule (not recorded which). Some clones in this sample may be carry-over from other donors' samples. The CDR3 spells CASSEQGTSSYEQYF. The DNA for the CDR3 is TGTGCCAGCAGTGAACAGGGGACTAGCTCCTACGAGCAGTACTTC.